These T cell receptor beta chains were read from a single sample in a study of T cell responses to AZD1222 COVID-19 vaccine. TCRdb's table, derived via immunoSEQ multiplex PCR, lists solely in-frame clones and lacks some. The data show 85,000 to 100,000 clones, with 85% to 90% seen just once and approximately 5.2% held by the top ten. Here the sequenced sample was peripheral blood, taken 28 days after the second AZD1222 dose. Every receptor here comes from an adult who received the AZD1222 COVID-19 vaccine. Each CDR3 is given with its conserved first and last residue. A D gene is named only where the DNA matches it firmly. The listing skips clone size in some rows; elsewhere it reads once, few, many or a size class.

j_call: TRBJ1-2
d_call: NA
clone_size: once
v_call: TRBV7-8
cdr3_nt: TGTGCCAGCAGCTTAGGACAGACTTTTAACTATGGCTACACCTTC
cdr3_aa: CASSLGQTFNYGYTF

j_call: TRBJ2-3
d_call: NA
clone_size: NA
v_call: TRBV15
cdr3_nt: TGTGCCACCAGCAGAGATTACCGCGGGGCGAGCACAGATACGCAGTATTTT
cdr3_aa: CATSRDYRGASTDTQYF

j_call: TRBJ1-5
d_call: NA
clone_size: NA
v_call: TRBV6-6
cdr3_nt: TGTGCCATACGGGGGGTCGAGGGAGGCCAGCCCCAGCATTTT
cdr3_aa: CAIRGVEGGQPQHF

j_call: TRBJ1-3
d_call: NA
clone_size: NA
v_call: TRBV2
cdr3_nt: TGTGCCAGCAGTCCCCTCGCCGGGGGGCGTGGAAACACCATATATTTT
cdr3_aa: CASSPLAGGRGNTIYF

j_call: TRBJ1-3
d_call: NA
clone_size: NA
v_call: TRBV2
cdr3_nt: TGTGCCAGCAGTGATCCGGGAGCTTCTGGAAACACCATATATTTT
cdr3_aa: CASSDPGASGNTIYF

j_call: TRBJ2-5
d_call: TRBD2
clone_size: NA
v_call: TRBV6-5
cdr3_nt: TGTGCCAGCAGTTCAACTAGCGGGGGGGAGACCCAGTACTTC
cdr3_aa: CASSSTSGGETQYF

j_call: TRBJ2-1
d_call: NA
clone_size: NA
v_call: TRBV30
cdr3_nt: TGTGCCTGGAGTGTAAAGGGCTGGCAGTTCTTC
cdr3_aa: CAWSVKGWQFF

j_call: TRBJ2-5
d_call: NA
clone_size: NA
v_call: TRBV5-1
cdr3_nt: TGCGCCAGCAGCTTGGCCAGGGGAGAGACCCAGTACTTC
cdr3_aa: CASSLARGETQYF

j_call: TRBJ1-2
d_call: NA
clone_size: NA
v_call: TRBV30
cdr3_nt: TGTGCCTGGACTTGGCAGGGGCCAAACTATGGCTACACCTTC
cdr3_aa: CAWTWQGPNYGYTF

j_call: TRBJ1-6
d_call: NA
clone_size: NA
v_call: TRBV5-4
cdr3_nt: TGTGCCAGCGCACAGGGAGGGGATTCACCCCTCCACTTT
cdr3_aa: CASAQGGDSPLHF

j_call: TRBJ2-3
d_call: NA
clone_size: NA
v_call: TRBV3-1/TRBV3-2
cdr3_nt: TGTGCCAGCAGCCAAGATCCCTTATCAGATACGCAGTATTTT
cdr3_aa: CASSQDPLSDTQYF

j_call: TRBJ2-7
d_call: TRBD1
clone_size: NA
v_call: TRBV19
cdr3_nt: TGTGCCAGTACTCCCGGGACAGGTGACTACGAGCAGTACTTC
cdr3_aa: CASTPGTGDYEQYF

j_call: TRBJ2-1
d_call: NA
clone_size: NA
v_call: TRBV10-1
cdr3_nt: TGCGCCAGCAGCCCGGACCCCCTCGGAGAGCAGTTCTTC
cdr3_aa: CASSPDPLGEQFF

j_call: TRBJ1-3
d_call: NA
clone_size: NA
v_call: TRBV18
cdr3_nt: TGTGCCAGCTCACCACCGAACTCGGCAGGAAACACCATATATTTT
cdr3_aa: CASSPPNSAGNTIYF

j_call: TRBJ2-7
d_call: NA
clone_size: NA
v_call: TRBV10-3
cdr3_nt: TGTGCCATCAGCGGAGCGGCCACCACCGCCTACGAGCAGTACTTC
cdr3_aa: CAISGAATTAYEQYF

j_call: TRBJ2-3
d_call: NA
clone_size: NA
v_call: TRBV10-2
cdr3_nt: TGCGCCAGCCTTACCCGGACGGGTTATACGCAGTATTTT
cdr3_aa: CASLTRTGYTQYF

j_call: TRBJ1-2
d_call: NA
clone_size: NA
v_call: TRBV7-9
cdr3_nt: TGTGCCAGCAGCCCCGGACAGAATCTAGGCTATGGCTACACCTTC
cdr3_aa: CASSPGQNLGYGYTF

j_call: TRBJ2-4
d_call: NA
clone_size: few
v_call: TRBV7-2
cdr3_nt: TGTGCCAGCAGCTTAGGGGTCGACAGCCACCGAGTGGTAAAAAACATTCAGTACTTC
cdr3_aa: CASSLGVDSHRVVKNIQYF

j_call: TRBJ1-2
d_call: TRBD1
clone_size: NA
v_call: TRBV30
cdr3_nt: TGTGCCTGGAGTGTACCCCGCAGGGGGCTCTGGTATGGCTACACCTTC
cdr3_aa: CAWSVPRRGLWYGYTF

j_call: TRBJ1-6
d_call: NA
clone_size: NA
v_call: TRBV5-1
cdr3_nt: TGCGCCAGCACCCAGGAGGATAATTCACCCCTCCACTTT
cdr3_aa: CASTQEDNSPLHF

j_call: TRBJ2-5
d_call: TRBD2
clone_size: once
v_call: TRBV30
cdr3_nt: TGTGCCTGGAGTGTAAGCGGGGGTTCCAGGGAGACCCAGTACTTC
cdr3_aa: CAWSVSGGSRETQYF

j_call: TRBJ2-1
d_call: NA
clone_size: NA
v_call: TRBV7-9
cdr3_nt: TGTGCCAGCAGCTTATACTTTCAGGGGAGATTACAGTTCTTC
cdr3_aa: CASSLYFQGRLQFF

j_call: TRBJ1-1
d_call: TRBD1
clone_size: NA
v_call: TRBV5-4
cdr3_nt: TGTGCCAGCAGCCCCCCGCCGGGACAGGGGGCGGCCAGCACTGAAGCTTTCTTT
cdr3_aa: CASSPPPGQGAASTEAFF

j_call: TRBJ2-7
d_call: NA
clone_size: NA
v_call: TRBV27
cdr3_nt: TGTGCCAGCAGTACCCAGGGGTCCCCATCCTACGAGCAGTACTTC
cdr3_aa: CASSTQGSPSYEQYF

j_call: TRBJ1-2
d_call: NA
clone_size: NA
v_call: TRBV6-5
cdr3_nt: TGTGCCAGCAGTTATGGCGGTTATGGCTACACCTTC
cdr3_aa: CASSYGGYGYTF

j_call: TRBJ1-3
d_call: NA
clone_size: NA
v_call: TRBV5-1
cdr3_nt: TGCGCCAGCAGCTTGGGCCAAAACTCTGGAAACACCATATATTTT
cdr3_aa: CASSLGQNSGNTIYF

j_call: TRBJ2-1
d_call: TRBD2
clone_size: NA
v_call: TRBV27
cdr3_nt: TGTGCCAGCAGTTTCGCCCAGCGGGGGGCCACCGTGCATGAGCAGTTCTTC
cdr3_aa: CASSFAQRGATVHEQFF

j_call: TRBJ1-3
d_call: TRBD1
clone_size: NA
v_call: TRBV25-1
cdr3_nt: TGTGCCAGCAGTCAGACAGGGGTCGGAAACACCATATATTTT
cdr3_aa: CASSQTGVGNTIYF

j_call: TRBJ2-2
d_call: NA
clone_size: NA
v_call: TRBV12-3/TRBV12-4
cdr3_nt: TGTGCCAGTGAGATTTTGAACACCGGGGAGCTGTTTTTT
cdr3_aa: CASEILNTGELFF

j_call: TRBJ2-1
d_call: TRBD2
clone_size: NA
v_call: TRBV18
cdr3_nt: TGTGCCAGCTCGTCCGGGACTAGCGCCAATGAGCAGTTCTTC
cdr3_aa: CASSSGTSANEQFF

j_call: TRBJ1-3
d_call: TRBD1
clone_size: NA
v_call: TRBV30
cdr3_nt: TGTGCCTGGAGTGGACCGGGACAGCGAAACACCATATATTTT
cdr3_aa: CAWSGPGQRNTIYF

j_call: TRBJ1-2
d_call: NA
clone_size: few
v_call: TRBV12-3/TRBV12-4
cdr3_nt: TGTGCCAGCAGTTTATCCGGGAGCTATGGCTACACCTTC
cdr3_aa: CASSLSGSYGYTF

j_call: TRBJ1-6
d_call: NA
clone_size: NA
v_call: TRBV7-5
cdr3_nt: TGTGCCAGTTCGTTAAGGGTGACCCCAAATTCACCCCTCCACTTT
cdr3_aa: CASSLRVTPNSPLHF

j_call: TRBJ2-3
d_call: NA
clone_size: NA
v_call: TRBV12-3/TRBV12-4
cdr3_nt: TGTGCCAGCAGTTTAGCGGAGAGAGATACGCAGTATTTT
cdr3_aa: CASSLAERDTQYF

j_call: TRBJ2-3
d_call: TRBD2
clone_size: NA
v_call: TRBV6-5
cdr3_nt: TGTGCCAGCATACGGGGGGGCCTTGGGACAGATACGCAGTATTTT
cdr3_aa: CASIRGGLGTDTQYF

j_call: TRBJ2-3
d_call: NA
clone_size: NA
v_call: TRBV11-2
cdr3_nt: TGTGCCAGCAGTCTTTCAGGGAGCCGCACAGATACGCAGTATTTT
cdr3_aa: CASSLSGSRTDTQYF

j_call: TRBJ1-1
d_call: NA
clone_size: NA
v_call: TRBV6-6
cdr3_nt: TGTGCCAGCAGCCGACAGGAGTCTGAAGCTTTCTTT
cdr3_aa: CASSRQESEAFF

j_call: TRBJ2-3
d_call: NA
clone_size: NA
v_call: TRBV30
cdr3_nt: TGTGCCTGGAGTGTATTAGTAGGGGGCACAGATACGCAGTATTTT
cdr3_aa: CAWSVLVGGTDTQYF

j_call: TRBJ2-1
d_call: NA
clone_size: NA
v_call: TRBV7-2
cdr3_nt: TGTGCCAGCAGCCCCCCCGGGACCATGACGATTGAGCAGTTCTTC
cdr3_aa: CASSPPGTMTIEQFF

j_call: TRBJ1-1
d_call: NA
clone_size: NA
v_call: TRBV5-1
cdr3_nt: TGCGCCAGCAGCTTGACACCCCCCCCGAACACTGAAGCTTTCTTT
cdr3_aa: CASSLTPPPNTEAFF

j_call: TRBJ1-2
d_call: NA
clone_size: NA
v_call: TRBV4-2
cdr3_nt: TGTGCCAGCAGCCAACCGAAGGGGGGTGGAATTTATGGCTACACCTTC
cdr3_aa: CASSQPKGGGIYGYTF

j_call: TRBJ2-3
d_call: TRBD1
clone_size: NA
v_call: TRBV25-1
cdr3_nt: TGTGCCAGCAGCCGGACAGGGGAAACAGATACGCAGTATTTT
cdr3_aa: CASSRTGETDTQYF

j_call: TRBJ1-2
d_call: NA
clone_size: NA
v_call: TRBV6-6
cdr3_nt: TGTGCCAGCAGTCCCCCAAGGGAAGGCTACACCTTC
cdr3_aa: CASSPPREGYTF

j_call: TRBJ1-2
d_call: NA
clone_size: NA
v_call: TRBV4-1
cdr3_nt: TGCGCCAGCAGCCAAGACCGGAGCGAGGGCAGCGATGGCTACACCTTC
cdr3_aa: CASSQDRSEGSDGYTF

j_call: TRBJ2-2
d_call: TRBD2
clone_size: NA
v_call: TRBV5-1
cdr3_nt: TGCGCCAGCAGCTTAACTAGCGGGGGGCGCACCGGGGAGCTGTTTTTT
cdr3_aa: CASSLTSGGRTGELFF

j_call: TRBJ1-4
d_call: NA
clone_size: NA
v_call: TRBV5-1
cdr3_nt: TGCGCCAGCAGCTTTTGGGGGGAGTCTGGTTCTAATGAAAAACTGTTTTTT
cdr3_aa: CASSFWGESGSNEKLFF

j_call: TRBJ2-4
d_call: NA
clone_size: NA
v_call: TRBV11-2
cdr3_nt: TGTGCCAGCAGCCAAAGCAGGACAGTAGCCAAAAACATTCAGTACTTC
cdr3_aa: CASSQSRTVAKNIQYF

j_call: TRBJ2-3
d_call: TRBD2
clone_size: NA
v_call: TRBV6-5
cdr3_nt: TGTGCCAGCAGTACCGGGACTAGCGGGGCAAATACGCAGTATTTT
cdr3_aa: CASSTGTSGANTQYF

j_call: TRBJ1-1
d_call: NA
clone_size: NA
v_call: TRBV9
cdr3_nt: TGTGCCAGCCGGGGTAACAACAATGAAGCTTTCTTT
cdr3_aa: CASRGNNNEAFF

j_call: TRBJ2-5
d_call: NA
clone_size: NA
v_call: TRBV18
cdr3_nt: TGTGCCAGCTCAAGCCGGTCAGAGACCCAGTACTTC
cdr3_aa: CASSSRSETQYF

j_call: TRBJ1-6
d_call: NA
clone_size: NA
v_call: TRBV11-2
cdr3_nt: TGTGCCAGCAGCTCCGGGACGGCCCCGGACTCAGCGGCACCCCTCCACTTT
cdr3_aa: CASSSGTAPDSAAPLHF

j_call: TRBJ1-4
d_call: TRBD1
clone_size: NA
v_call: TRBV18
cdr3_nt: TGTGCCAGCTCGCGCCGGGCAGGGGGCGTGGGTGAAAAACTGTTTTTT
cdr3_aa: CASSRRAGGVGEKLFF

j_call: TRBJ2-5
d_call: NA
clone_size: NA
v_call: TRBV19
cdr3_nt: TGTGCCAGTAGTATGACTGTGCAGGCGAGTTACGAGACCCAGTACTTC
cdr3_aa: CASSMTVQASYETQYF